This T cell receptor (beta chain) was sequenced in a study of shared clonotypes between healthy human individuals. Background on the study: A couple of women and a few men aged 18 to 49 made up the donors.

Naive CD45RA+ and memory CD45RA-negative subsets were split from CD4+ cells. Assay: immunoSEQ multiplex PCR; the TCRdb copy retains only in-frame clones and omits some. The sample gives roughly 2.4 million clones, approximately 96% of which show up once; around 0.13% is in the top ten. This CDR3 is 18 amino acids long. Germline CDR1 is SNHLY and CDR2 is FYNNEI. After removal of 7 bases from V and 0 bases from J, the junction contained 10 bases not matched to a gene. In this sample, this clone turned up once. What it binds is unknown. Study outcomes and limitations: Across a handful of donors, naive CD4 shared around 5.4%, naive CD8 around 3.5%, memory CD4 roughly 2.4%, memory CD8 around 0.36%.

The material sequenced was naive CD4+ T cells sorted from blood. The subset is: CD45RA+ positively selected. This TCR was recovered from a man aged 18-30 years in good health. V is TRBV2 and J is TRBJ2-2; 11 nucleotides line up with TRBD1. The CDR3 sequence: CASKVRDRGFPNTGELFF. CDR3 DNA: TGTGCCAGCAAAGTAAGGGACAGGGGGTTTCCGAACACCGGGGAGCTGTTTTTT.